These 22 T cell receptor beta chains were all obtained from the same sample, sequenced in a study of T cell responses to AZD1222 COVID-19 vaccine. TCRdb keeps only in-frame clones here, not all; method: immunoSEQ multiplex PCR. The sample lists fewer than 110,000 clones; nearly 90% were seen once. This specimen consisted of peripheral blood, obtained 28 days after the second AZD1222 dose. The receptor source for this set is an adult who received the AZD1222 COVID-19 vaccine.

This clone has just a few counts. The chain employs TRBV2 and TRBJ1-3; tentative D call: TRBD1 (5 bases). Germline values: CDR1 SNHLY, CDR2 FYNNEI. Trimming took off 1 base at V and 3 bases at J, with 10 bases between the two ends. There are 15 residues in the CDR3. The CDR3 spells CASSEGGRGGNTIYF. For the CDR3, the DNA is TGTGCCAGCAGTGAAGGTGGTAGGGGTGGAAACACCATATATTTT. The full variable domain, completed using reference TRBV2 and TRBJ1-3, is EPEVTQTPSHQVTQMGQEVILRCVPISNHLYFYWYRQILGQKVEFLVSFYNNEISEKSEIFDDQFSVERPDGSNFTLKIRSTKLEDSAMYFCASSEGGRGGNTIYFGEGSWLTVV.

This chain uses TRBV19 with TRBJ1-4, with 7 bases lining up with TRBD1. The CDR3 is 15 amino acids. The V gene end was trimmed by 2 bases and the J gene end by 5 bases; junction bases not matched to a gene: 5. CDR1 LNHDA and CDR2 SQIVND come from the germline V gene (reference sequence). The CDR3 sequence is CASSIRDRVNEKLFF. In DNA form, the CDR3 reads TGTGCCAGTAGTATACGGGACAGAGTAAATGAAAAACTGTTTTTT.

The V and J genes are TRBV12-3 or TRBV12-4 and TRBJ1-1; D call uncertain. Trimming removed 7 bases at V and 3 bases at J, with 12 bases between. The CDR3 covers 13 residues. The CDR3 here is CASTLGTYTEAFF. Here the CDR3 DNA reads TGTGCCAGCACCCTAGGCACTTACACTGAAGCTTTCTTT.

This chain uses TRBV9 with TRBJ2-7; D not resolved. The CDR3 contains 14 residues. CDR1 is SGDLS and CDR2 is YYNGEE in the germline V gene. V gave up 5 bases and J gave up 3 bases, with 15 bases separating them. CDR3 residues: CASSQDRNDYEQYF. In nucleotides, the CDR3 is TGTGCCAGCAGTCAGGACCGGAACGACTACGAGCAGTACTTC.

The chain carries TRBV7-9 and TRBJ2-7, with 8 bases matching TRBD1. Germline V lookup: CDR1 SEHNR, CDR2 FQNEAQ (reference sequence). The CDR3 has 13 amino acids. After removal of 4 bases from V and 3 bases from J, the junction contained 2 bases not matched to a gene. The CDR3 nucleotides read TGTGCCAGCAGCTGGGGACAGGACTACGAGCAGTACTTC. This gives the protein CASSWGQDYEQYF. Filled out from reference TRBV7-9 and TRBJ2-7, the complete variable domain reads DTGVSQNPRHKITKRGQNVTFRCDPISEHNRLYWYRQTLGQGPEFLTYFQNEAQLEKSRLLSDRFSAERPKGSFSTLEIQRTEQGDSAMYLCASSWGQDYEQYFGPGTRLTVT.

The DNA for the CDR3 is TGTGCCATCCGGGTCGGACAGGACACTGAAGCTTTCTTT. Encoded protein: CAIRVGQDTEAFF. The chain couples TRBV10-3 to TRBJ1-1, with TRBD1 matching over 7 bases. The CDR3 contains 13 residues. J was trimmed by 3 bases and V by 8 bases; bases with no gene match: 6. Germline loops: CDR1 ENHRY, CDR2 SYGVKD.

The J gene is TRBJ1-6, the V gene TRBV27; 7 nucleotides align to TRBD1. J was trimmed by 0 bases and V by 5 bases; bases with no gene match: 16. CDR3 size: 20 residues. Germline lookup yields CDR1 MNHEY and CDR2 SMNVEV (reference sequence). CDR3 amino acids: CASSQVQGQPIFSYNSPLHF. DNA for the CDR3: TGTGCCAGCAGTCAAGTACAGGGACAGCCTATTTTCTCCTATAATTCACCCCTCCACTTT.

The CDR3 here is CASTQGANTEAFF. CDR3 nucleotide sequence: TGTGCCAGCACACAGGGGGCGAACACTGAAGCTTTCTTT. The chain uses TRBV2 and TRBJ1-1; 9 bases align to TRBD1. Germline V gene sequence: CDR1 SNHLY, CDR2 FYNNEI. The CDR3 has 13 amino acids. Trimming removed 7 bases from V and 1 base from J; junction bases left unmatched: 1.

The rearrangement uses TRBV18 and TRBJ2-3; no definite D call. Germline CDR1 is KGHSH and CDR2 is LQKENI. Trimming stripped 3 bases from V and 2 bases from J, with 9 bases between. The CDR3 extends over 14 amino acids. The CDR3 nucleotides are TGTGCCAGCTCACCGTCTCAGGACACAGATACGCAGTATTTT. Translating gives CASSPSQDTDTQYF.

In its sample, this clone was seen once. This sequence joins TRBV19 and TRBJ2-2, with D tentatively TRBD1 (6 bases). V lost 8 bases and J 5 bases, leaving 33 bases between the germline ends. CDR1 LNHDA and CDR2 SQIVND come from the germline V gene (reference sequence). CDR3 length equals 20 residues. This CDR3 reads CASGSPDRTTQYRRTGELFF. DNA of the CDR3: TGTGCCAGTGGGAGCCCCGACAGGACAACCCAGTACAGGAGGACCGGGGAGCTGTTTTTT.

The chain links TRBV5-1 to TRBJ1-6; TRBD1 aligns across 9 bases. Germline assignment: CDR1 SGHRS and CDR2 YFSETQ. This CDR3 is 16 amino acids long. V shed 0 bases, J shed 8 bases, and the junction held 6 bases outside the gene matches. This CDR3 reads CASSLEGTGWDSPLHF. CDR3 bases: TGCGCCAGCAGCTTGGAGGGGACAGGGTGGGATTCACCCCTCCACTTT.

In nucleotides, the CDR3 is TGCAGCGCTAAGGACAGGGGGGAAGGCTACACCTTC. It codes for CSAKDRGEGYTF. The gene calls are TRBV29-1 and TRBJ1-2; 10 nucleotides agree with TRBD1. The CDR3 contains 12 residues. Germline CDR1 and CDR2: SQVTM and ANQGSEA. V gave up 7 bases and J gave up 8 bases; unmatched junction bases: 7.

This rearrangement joins TRBV19 to TRBJ2-1; TRBD2 aligns across 12 bases. CDR1 is LNHDA and CDR2 is SQIVND in the germline V gene (reference sequence). Trimming cost V 3 bases and J 2 bases; bases outside gene matches: 2. The CDR3 consists of 16 residues. For the CDR3, the DNA is TGTGCCAGTAGTATGGGGACTAGCGGGCCCTACAATGAGCAGTTCTTC. Amino acids: CASSMGTSGPYNEQFF.

This sequence joins TRBV18 and TRBJ1-4; perhaps TRBD1 as D (6 bases). The germline CDR1 and CDR2 sequences are KGHSH and LQKENI. The V gene lost 2 bases and the J gene lost 0 bases, with 10 bases spanning the gap. The CDR3 runs to 16 residues. The chain's CDR3 is CASSPGTLTTNEKLFF. As DNA, the CDR3 is TGTGCCAGCTCACCAGGGACACTCACAACTAATGAAAAACTGTTTTTT.

This chain uses TRBV4-1 with TRBJ1-4, with 7 nucleotides matching TRBD1. Trimming took 1 base from V and 5 from J; bases not matched to a gene: 4. The germline V gene encodes CDR1 MGHRA and CDR2 YSYEKL. This CDR3 region has 15 residues. Here the CDR3 DNA reads TGCGCCAGCAGCCAAGGTAGAGGGGGCAATGAAAAACTGTTTTTT. This gives the protein CASSQGRGGNEKLFF.

This rearrangement joins TRBV12-3 or TRBV12-4 to TRBJ2-3, with 7 bases fitting TRBD1. This CDR3 spans 12 amino acids. With V trimmed by 8 bases and J by 5 bases, 4 bases remained unmatched. The CDR3: CASLRGQDTQYF. For the CDR3, the DNA is TGTGCCAGCTTGAGGGGGCAAGATACGCAGTATTTT.

The V and J genes are TRBV6-5 and TRBJ2-5, with D tentatively TRBD1 or TRBD2 (5 bases each). Germline lookup yields CDR1 MNHEY and CDR2 SVGAGI. V lost 5 bases to trimming and J lost 2 bases, with 12 bases between them. The CDR3 has 14 residues. CDR3 protein: CASSLGTEQETQYF. The CDR3 nucleotides read TGTGCCAGCAGTCTCGGGACCGAGCAAGAGACCCAGTACTTC.

The CDR3 protein is CASSSSPQGVNTIYF. The CDR3 coding sequence is TGCGCCAGCAGCTCATCCCCCCAGGGGGTAAACACCATATATTTT. The V call is TRBV5-1, the J call TRBJ1-3; the match to TRBD1 covers 7 bases. The V gene end was trimmed by 3 bases and the J gene end by 6 bases; junction bases not matched to a gene: 9. CDR1 SGHRS and CDR2 YFSETQ come from the germline V gene. The CDR3 consists of 15 residues.

In DNA, the CDR3 is TGTGCCAGCAGCCCTCTAGCGGGGGGATCCTACGAGCAGTACTTC. It is translated as CASSPLAGGSYEQYF. J is TRBJ2-7 and V is TRBV28, with 11 bases fitting TRBD2. The trim removed 6 bases at V and 1 base at J, leaving 5 bases unmatched. The CDR3 sequence is 15 residues long. Germline V gene lookup returns CDR1 MDHEN and CDR2 SYDVKM.

The J gene is TRBJ2-1, the V gene TRBV2; D tentatively fits TRBD1 or TRBD2 (5 bases each). From germline, CDR1 is SNHLY and CDR2 FYNNEI. V was shortened by 7 bases and J by 10 bases, with 11 bases between the two germline ends. This CDR3 spans 11 amino acids. The CDR3 DNA is TGTGCCAGCATGGGGGTGTGGGAGCAGTTCTTC. It encodes CASMGVWEQFF.

The table lists this clone with a few counts. This chain links TRBV5-1 with TRBJ1-1; no definite D call. Germline V CDR1 and CDR2: SGHRS, YFSETQ. The CDR3 has 11 amino acids. Between the trimmed V and J ends, which lost 0 bases and 5 bases, there was a span of 2 bases. The CDR3 spells CASSLGTEAFF. The CDR3 DNA is TGCGCCAGCAGCTTGGGGACTGAAGCTTTCTTT.

The gene calls are TRBV3-1 (or the pseudogene TRBV3-2) and TRBJ1-3; TRBD1 aligns across 10 bases. V lost 6 bases to trimming and J lost 3 bases; unmatched junction nucleotides: 8. This CDR3 has 16 amino acids. CDR1 is LGHDT, CDR2 YNNKEL, per germline (reference sequence). CDR3 in DNA: TGTGCCAGCAGGTCAGGACAGGGGGTTGGTGGAAACACCATATATTTT. Its protein product is CASRSGQGVGGNTIYF.